This TCR beta chain was recovered during a study of neurological immune-mediated disorders. Between the trimmed V and J ends, which lost 2 bases and 2 bases, there was a span of 4 bases. The CDR3 contains 12 residues. The germline CDR1 and CDR2 sequences are SEHNR and FQNEAQ (reference sequence). Regarding the study as a whole: TCR-beta repertoires seemed private in all groups, with no expanded CDR3 amino acid sequences shared. The most TCR clonal expansion was seen in HTLV-1-associated myelopathy, and the least was seen in multiple sclerosis, which fell below healthy controls.

This clonotype was observed many times. Its antigen is currently unknown. Indicated time point: longitudinal time-point 3. The yield of each sequencing run was over 190 million TCR-beta sequences from 15-18 subjects. TCRdb itself ran the 5' RACE reads through MiXCR, one entry per CDR3 protein. Here the sample spans roughly 100,000 distinct CDR3 sequences, about 10% being singletons. This receptor was identified in a female donor with HTLV-1-associated myelopathy (HAM/TSP). The sequenced sample consisted of PBMCs. The gene calls are TRBV7-9 and TRBJ2-7; no clear D gene. CDR3 nucleotides: TGTGCCAGCAGCTTATTGACCTACGAGCAGTACTTC. Translated, it gives CASSLLTYEQYF.